This TCR beta chain originates from a study of blood T cell repertoires in COVID-19. Study context: Material from acute and convalescent COVID-19 was sourced from the United States, Italy and Spain. PBMCs, B-cell-depleted T cells, or T cells were the source of the cDNA or gDNA that made up the material.

Germline loops: CDR1 SGHTA, CDR2 FQGNSA. Trimming removed 4 bases at V and 5 bases at J, with 11 bases between. The CDR3 contains 13 residues. In the original processing: How many nucleated cells were present was estimated from reference gene primer amplification. The protocol was immunoSEQ multiplex PCR, while the TCRdb copy is restricted to in-frame clones and leaves out a portion. From that table come the V and J calls and clone size; the DNA was used to work out D and trimming. There are some 80,000 clones in the sample; around nine tenths occur only once, and roughly a sixth lies in the top ten.

Sequenced sample: peripheral blood. The receptor comes from a human donor in a cohort sampled during active COVID-19. The J gene is TRBJ1-1, the V gene TRBV7-2; D unresolved. CDR3 in DNA: TGTGCCAGCAGCTCGGAGAAAGGAACTGAAGCTTTCTTT. Translation: CASSSEKGTEAFF.